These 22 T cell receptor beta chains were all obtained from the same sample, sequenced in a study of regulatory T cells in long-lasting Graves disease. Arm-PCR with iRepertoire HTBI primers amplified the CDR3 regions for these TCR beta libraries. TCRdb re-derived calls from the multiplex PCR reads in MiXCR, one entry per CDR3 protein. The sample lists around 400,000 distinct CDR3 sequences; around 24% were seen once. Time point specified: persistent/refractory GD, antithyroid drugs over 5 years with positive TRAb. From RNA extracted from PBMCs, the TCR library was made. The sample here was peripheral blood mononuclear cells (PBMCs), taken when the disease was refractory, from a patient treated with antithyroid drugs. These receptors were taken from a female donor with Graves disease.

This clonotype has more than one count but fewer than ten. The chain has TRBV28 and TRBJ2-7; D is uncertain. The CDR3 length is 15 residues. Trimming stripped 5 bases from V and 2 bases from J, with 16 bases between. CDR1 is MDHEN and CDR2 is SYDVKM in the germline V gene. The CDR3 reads CASSTSSSLTYEQYF. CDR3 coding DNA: TGTGCCAGCAGTACGAGCTCGTCACTAACCTACGAGCAGTACTTC.

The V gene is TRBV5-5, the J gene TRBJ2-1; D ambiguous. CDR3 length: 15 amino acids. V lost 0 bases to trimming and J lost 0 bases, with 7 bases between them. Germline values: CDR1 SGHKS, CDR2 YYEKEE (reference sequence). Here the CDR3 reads CASSLGLPSYNEQFF. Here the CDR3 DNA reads TGTGCCAGCAGCTTGGGACTCCCCTCCTACAATGAGCAGTTCTTC.

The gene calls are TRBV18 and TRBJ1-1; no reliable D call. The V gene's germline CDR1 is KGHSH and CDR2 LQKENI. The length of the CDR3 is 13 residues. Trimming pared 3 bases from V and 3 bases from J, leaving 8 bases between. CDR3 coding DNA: TGTGCCAGCTCACCTCTTTCGGACACTGAAGCTTTCTTT. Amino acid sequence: CASSPLSDTEAFF.

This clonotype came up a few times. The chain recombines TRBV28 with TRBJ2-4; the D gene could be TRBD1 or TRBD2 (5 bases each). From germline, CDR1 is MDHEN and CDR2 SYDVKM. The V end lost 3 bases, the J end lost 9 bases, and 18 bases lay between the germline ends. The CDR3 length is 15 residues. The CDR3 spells CASSLSTGADGIQYF. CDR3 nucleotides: TGTGCCAGCAGTTTGTCTACCGGGGCAGATGGCATTCAGTACTTC.

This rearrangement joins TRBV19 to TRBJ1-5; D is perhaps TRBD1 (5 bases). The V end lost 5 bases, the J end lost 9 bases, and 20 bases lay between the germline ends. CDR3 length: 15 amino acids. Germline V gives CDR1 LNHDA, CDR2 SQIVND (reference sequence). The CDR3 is CASSAGTPGDWPQHF. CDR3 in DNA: TGTGCCAGTAGTGCGGGGACTCCCGGCGATTGGCCCCAGCATTTT.

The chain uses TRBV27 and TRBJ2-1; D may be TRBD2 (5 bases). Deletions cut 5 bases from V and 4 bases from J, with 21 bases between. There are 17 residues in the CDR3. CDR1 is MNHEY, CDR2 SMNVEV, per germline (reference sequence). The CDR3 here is CASSQDEAGGPYNEQFF. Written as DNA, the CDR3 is TGTGCCAGCAGTCAAGACGAAGCCGGAGGCCCATACAATGAGCAGTTCTTC.

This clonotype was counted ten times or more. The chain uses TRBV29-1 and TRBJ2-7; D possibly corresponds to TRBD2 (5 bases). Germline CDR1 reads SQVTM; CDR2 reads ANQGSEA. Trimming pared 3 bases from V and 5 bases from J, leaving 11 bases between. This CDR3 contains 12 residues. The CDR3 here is CSVERRGNEQYF. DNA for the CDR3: TGCAGCGTTGAGCGGAGAGGGAACGAGCAGTACTTC.

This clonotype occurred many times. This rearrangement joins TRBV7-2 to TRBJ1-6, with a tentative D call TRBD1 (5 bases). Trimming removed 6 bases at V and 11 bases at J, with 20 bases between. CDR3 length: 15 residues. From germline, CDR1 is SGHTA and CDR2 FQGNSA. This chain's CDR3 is CASRTRPEVGAPLHF. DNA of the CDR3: TGTGCCAGCAGAACTAGACCGGAGGTGGGGGCACCCCTCCACTTT. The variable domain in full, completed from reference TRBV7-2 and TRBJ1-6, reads GAGVSQSPSNKVTEKGKDVELRCDPISGHTALYWYRQSLGQGLEFLIYFQGNSAPDKSGLPSDRFSAERTGGSVSTLTIQRTQQEDSAVYLCASRTRPEVGAPLHFGNGTRLTVT.

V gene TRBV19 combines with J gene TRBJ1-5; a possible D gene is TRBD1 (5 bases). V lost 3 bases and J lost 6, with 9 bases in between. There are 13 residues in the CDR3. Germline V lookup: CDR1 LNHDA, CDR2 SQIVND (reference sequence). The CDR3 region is CASSIGTPQPQHF. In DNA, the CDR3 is TGTGCCAGTAGTATCGGGACTCCTCAGCCCCAGCATTTT. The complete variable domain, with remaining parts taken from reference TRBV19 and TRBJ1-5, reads DGGITQSPKYLFRKEGQNVTLSCEQNLNHDAMYWYRQDPGQGLRLIYYSQIVNDFQKGDIAEGYSVSREKKESFPLTVTSAQKNPTAFYLCASSIGTPQPQHFGDGTRLSIL.

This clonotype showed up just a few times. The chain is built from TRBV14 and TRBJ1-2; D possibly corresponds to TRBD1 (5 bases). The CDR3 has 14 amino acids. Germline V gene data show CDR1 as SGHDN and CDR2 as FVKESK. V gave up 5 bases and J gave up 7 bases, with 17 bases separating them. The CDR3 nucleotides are TGTGCCAGCAGCTCGACAGTCCTTGGTCGTGGCTACACCTTC. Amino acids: CASSSTVLGRGYTF.

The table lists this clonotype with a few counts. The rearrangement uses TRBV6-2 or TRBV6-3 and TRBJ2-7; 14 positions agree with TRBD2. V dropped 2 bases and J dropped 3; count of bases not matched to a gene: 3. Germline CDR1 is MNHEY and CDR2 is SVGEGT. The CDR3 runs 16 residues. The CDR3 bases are TGTGCCAGCAGTTACCCCGGACTAGCGGGAGGCTACGAGCAGTACTTC. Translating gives CASSYPGLAGGYEQYF.

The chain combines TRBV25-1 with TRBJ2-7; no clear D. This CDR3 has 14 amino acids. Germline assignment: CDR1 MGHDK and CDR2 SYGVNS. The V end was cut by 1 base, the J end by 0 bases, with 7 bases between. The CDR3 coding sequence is TGTGCCAGCAGTGAATTCCGAGACTCCTACGAGCAGTACTTC. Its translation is CASSEFRDSYEQYF.

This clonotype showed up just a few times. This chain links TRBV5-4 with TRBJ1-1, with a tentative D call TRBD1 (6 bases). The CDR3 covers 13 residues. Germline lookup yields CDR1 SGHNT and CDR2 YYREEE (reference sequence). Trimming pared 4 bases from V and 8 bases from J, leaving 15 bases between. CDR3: CASSLGAAGEAFF. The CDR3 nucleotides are TGTGCCAGCAGCCTGGGGGCCGCCGGGGAAGCTTTCTTT.

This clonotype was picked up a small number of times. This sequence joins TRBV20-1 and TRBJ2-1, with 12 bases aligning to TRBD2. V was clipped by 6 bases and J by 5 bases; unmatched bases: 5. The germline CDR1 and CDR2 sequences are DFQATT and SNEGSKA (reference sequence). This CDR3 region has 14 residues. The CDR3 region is CSADRTSGDNEQFF. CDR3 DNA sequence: TGCAGTGCCGATCGGACTAGCGGGGACAATGAGCAGTTCTTC.

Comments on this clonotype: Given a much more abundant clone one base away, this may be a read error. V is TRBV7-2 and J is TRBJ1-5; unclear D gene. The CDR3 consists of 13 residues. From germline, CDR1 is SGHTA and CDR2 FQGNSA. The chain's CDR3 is CASGLVRHQPQHF. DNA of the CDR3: TGTGCCAGCGGCTTAGTCCGTCATCAGCCCCAGCATTTT.

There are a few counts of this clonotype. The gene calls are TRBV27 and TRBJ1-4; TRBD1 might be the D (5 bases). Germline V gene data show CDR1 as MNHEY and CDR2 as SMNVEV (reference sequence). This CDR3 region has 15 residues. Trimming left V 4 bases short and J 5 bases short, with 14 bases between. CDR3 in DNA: TGTGCCAGCAGTTCGGGACGGATACTGAATGAAAAACTGTTTTTT. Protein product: CASSSGRILNEKLFF.

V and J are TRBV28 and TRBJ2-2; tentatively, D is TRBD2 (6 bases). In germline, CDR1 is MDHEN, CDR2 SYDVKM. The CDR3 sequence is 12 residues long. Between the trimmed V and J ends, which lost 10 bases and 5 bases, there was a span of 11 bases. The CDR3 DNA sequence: TGTGCCATCCAGCGGGTTACCGGGGAGCTGTTTTTT. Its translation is CAIQRVTGELFF. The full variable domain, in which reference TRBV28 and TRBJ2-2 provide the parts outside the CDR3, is DVKVTQSSRYLVKRTGEKVFLECVQDMDHENMFWYRQDPGLGLRLIYFSYDVKMKEKGDIPEGYSVSREKKERFSLILESASTNQTSMYLCAIQRVTGELFFGEGSRLTVL.

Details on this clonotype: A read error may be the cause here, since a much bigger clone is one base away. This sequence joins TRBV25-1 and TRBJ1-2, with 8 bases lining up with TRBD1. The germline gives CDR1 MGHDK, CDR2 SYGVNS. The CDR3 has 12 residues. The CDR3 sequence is CASRTGVNGHTF. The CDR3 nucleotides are TGTGCCAGCAGGACAGGGGTGAATGGCCACACCTTC.

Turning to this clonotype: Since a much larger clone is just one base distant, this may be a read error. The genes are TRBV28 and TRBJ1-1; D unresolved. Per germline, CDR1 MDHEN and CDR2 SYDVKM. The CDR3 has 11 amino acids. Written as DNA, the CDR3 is TGTGCCAGCACAGGTCCCCCTGAAACTTTCTTT. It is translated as CASTGPPETFF. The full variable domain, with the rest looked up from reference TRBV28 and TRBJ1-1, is DVKVTQSSRYLVKRTGEKVFLECVQDMDHENMFWYRQDPGLGLRLIYFSYDVKMKEKGDIPEGYSVSREKKERFSLILESASTNQTSMYLCASTGPPETFFGQGTRLTVV.

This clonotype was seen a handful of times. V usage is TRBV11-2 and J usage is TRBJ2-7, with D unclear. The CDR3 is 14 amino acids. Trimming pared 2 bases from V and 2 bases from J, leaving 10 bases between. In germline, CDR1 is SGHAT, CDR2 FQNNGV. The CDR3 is CASSLKEAPYEQYF. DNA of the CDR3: TGTGCCAGCAGCTTAAAAGAAGCCCCCTACGAGCAGTACTTC.

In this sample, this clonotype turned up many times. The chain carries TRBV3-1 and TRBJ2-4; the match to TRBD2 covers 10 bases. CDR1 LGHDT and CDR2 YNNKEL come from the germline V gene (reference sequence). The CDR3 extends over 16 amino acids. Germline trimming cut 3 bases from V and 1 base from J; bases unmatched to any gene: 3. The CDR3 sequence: CASSHLAGAAKNIQYF. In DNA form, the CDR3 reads TGTGCCAGCAGCCATCTAGCGGGAGCTGCCAAAAACATTCAGTACTTC.

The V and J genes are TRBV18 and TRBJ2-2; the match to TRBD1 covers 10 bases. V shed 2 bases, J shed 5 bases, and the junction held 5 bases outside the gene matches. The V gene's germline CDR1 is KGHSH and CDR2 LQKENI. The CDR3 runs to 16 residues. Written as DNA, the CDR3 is TGTGCCAGCTCACCATTCGGGACAGGGGAAACCGGGGAGCTGTTTTTT. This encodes CASSPFGTGETGELFF.